This T cell receptor (beta chain) was captured by sequencing in a study of T cell changes during pregnancy in multiple sclerosis. The table came from immunoSEQ multiplex PCR; TCRdb's copy has only in-frame clones and leaves some out. The table lists about 73,000 clones, 85% to 90% of them singletons. This clone was observed once. CDR3 length: 12 amino acids. V was cut by 2 bases and J by 11 bases, with 10 bases left in between. Germline V gene lookup returns CDR1 MNHNS and CDR2 SASEGT. Source: peripheral blood, taken after pregnancy. The sequence was obtained from a female donor in good health, enrolled as a control in a pregnancy study. This chain connects TRBV6-1 to TRBJ1-5; no clear D gene. For the CDR3, the DNA is TGTGCCAGCAGTGAATGGGCCTCGTCCCAGCATTTT. This encodes CASSEWASSQHF.